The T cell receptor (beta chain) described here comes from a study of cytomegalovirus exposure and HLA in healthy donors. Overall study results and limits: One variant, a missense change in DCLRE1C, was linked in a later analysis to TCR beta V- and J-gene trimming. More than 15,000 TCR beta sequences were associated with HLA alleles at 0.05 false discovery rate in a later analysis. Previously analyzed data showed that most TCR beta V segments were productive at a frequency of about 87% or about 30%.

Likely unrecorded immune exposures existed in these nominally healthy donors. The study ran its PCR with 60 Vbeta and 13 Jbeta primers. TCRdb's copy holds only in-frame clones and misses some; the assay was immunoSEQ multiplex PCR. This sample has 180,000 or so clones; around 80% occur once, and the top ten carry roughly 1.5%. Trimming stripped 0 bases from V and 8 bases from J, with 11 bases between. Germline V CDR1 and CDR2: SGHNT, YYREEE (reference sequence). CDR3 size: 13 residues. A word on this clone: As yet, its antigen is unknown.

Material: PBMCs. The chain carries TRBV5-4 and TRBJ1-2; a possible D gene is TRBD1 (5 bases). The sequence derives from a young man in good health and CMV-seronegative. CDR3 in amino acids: CASSLVGGWGYTF. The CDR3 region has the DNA TGTGCCAGCAGCTTGGTCGGGGGTTGGGGCTACACCTTC. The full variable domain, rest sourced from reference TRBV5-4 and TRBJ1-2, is ETGVTQSPTHLIKTRGQQVTLRCSSQSGHNTVSWYQQALGQGPQFIFQYYREEENGRGNFPPRFSGLQFPNYSSELNVNALELDDSALYLCASSLVGGWGYTFGSGTRLTVV.